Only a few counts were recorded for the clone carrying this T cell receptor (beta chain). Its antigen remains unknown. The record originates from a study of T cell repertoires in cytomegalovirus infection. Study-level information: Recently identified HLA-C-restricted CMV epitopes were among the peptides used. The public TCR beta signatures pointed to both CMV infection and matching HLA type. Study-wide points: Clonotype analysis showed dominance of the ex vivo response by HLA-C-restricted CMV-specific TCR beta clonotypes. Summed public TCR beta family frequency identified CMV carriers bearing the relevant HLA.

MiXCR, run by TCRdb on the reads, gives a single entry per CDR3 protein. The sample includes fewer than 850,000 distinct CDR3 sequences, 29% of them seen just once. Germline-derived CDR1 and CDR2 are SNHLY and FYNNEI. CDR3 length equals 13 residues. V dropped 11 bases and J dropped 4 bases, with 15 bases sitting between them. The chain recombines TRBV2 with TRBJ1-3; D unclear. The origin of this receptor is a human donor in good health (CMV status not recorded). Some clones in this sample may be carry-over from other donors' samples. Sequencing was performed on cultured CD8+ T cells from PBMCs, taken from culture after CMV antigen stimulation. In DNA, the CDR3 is TGTGCCCCCAATGTCGGGGAGGGAAACACCATATATTTT. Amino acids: CAPNVGEGNTIYF.